A single sample is the source of the 19 T cell receptor beta chains below, sequenced in a study of T cells expressing NK-cell markers. One entry per CDR3 protein, without DNA, is what TCRdb gives after re-calling the 5' RACE reads. The listing contains around 260,000 distinct CDR3 sequences. The sample was blood T cells: a sorted CD56 or NKG2C T cell subset, CD4+ or CD8+ T cells, or bulk PBMC T cells (not recorded which). These receptors were taken from a woman between 18 and 75 years old in good health.

The CDR3 sequence is CASSRTDPMIGRRELFF. V is TRBV11-2 and J is TRBJ2-2; as DNA is missing, the TRBD1 call by TCRdb cannot be tested. Germline CDR1 and CDR2: SGHAT and FQNNGV. This CDR3 contains 17 residues.

The V call is TRBV4-2, the J call TRBJ2-3; as DNA is missing, the TRBD1 call by TCRdb cannot be tested. This CDR3 is 15 amino acids long. CDR1 LGHNA and CDR2 YNFKEQ come from the germline V gene. CDR3 in amino acids: CASSQEGGRGDTQYF.

The chain is built from TRBV7-9 and TRBJ2-1. Germline values: CDR1 SEHNR, CDR2 FQNEAQ (reference sequence). The CDR3 totals 11 residues. This CDR3 reads CASSSQMEQFF.

The rearrangement links TRBV18 to TRBJ2-2; TCRdb indicates TRBD2, and absent DNA this call remains unverified. The germline gives CDR1 KGHSH, CDR2 LQKENI. The CDR3 has 15 residues. CDR3 region: CASSPRDLVTGELFF.

The V gene is TRBV5-1, the J gene TRBJ2-7; the TRBD2 assignment by TCRdb is unverifiable without DNA. The germline V gene has CDR1 SGHRS and CDR2 YFSETQ. The CDR3 covers 13 residues. The CDR3 is CASSFSGDHEQYF.

The V call is TRBV20-1, the J call TRBJ2-2; TCRdb names TRBD2, which stays unverified in the absence of DNA. This CDR3 region has 14 residues. Germline CDR1 and CDR2: DFQATT and SNEGSKA (reference sequence). CDR3 sequence reads: CSAPLAANTGELFF.

The chain combines TRBV18 with TRBJ2-3; the D call of TRBD1 rests on TCRdb alone, since no DNA is present to check it. The CDR3 consists of 15 residues. The germline V gene encodes CDR1 KGHSH and CDR2 LQKENI. CDR3 loop: CASSPPRTGPDTQYF.

V is TRBV20-1 and J is TRBJ1-2. CDR3 length equals 12 residues. Germline CDR1 reads DFQATT; CDR2 reads SNEGSKA (reference sequence). The CDR3 loop is CSATTSLGSYTF.

The gene calls are TRBV11-2 and TRBJ2-1. In germline, CDR1 is SGHAT, CDR2 FQNNGV. The CDR3 runs to 13 residues. The CDR3 sequence: CASSLDLGREQFF. The variable domain in full, with the rest retrieved from reference TRBV11-2 and TRBJ2-1, is EAGVAQSPRYKIIEKRQSVAFWCNPISGHATLYWYQQILGQGPKLLIQFQNNGVVDDSQLPKDRFSAERLKGVDSTLKIQPAKLEDSAVYLCASSLDLGREQFFGPGTRLTVL.

CDR3 region: CSVNRQRETQYF. The V and J genes are TRBV29-1 and TRBJ2-5; TCRdb returns TRBD1, unconfirmable since there is no DNA. The CDR3 extends over 12 amino acids. CDR1 and CDR2 from the germline V gene are SQVTM and ANQGSEA.

The chain links TRBV4-3 to TRBJ2-5. CDR3 size: 14 residues. The germline V gene has CDR1 LGHNA and CDR2 YSLEER. CDR3 loop: CASSQEHGGETQYF.

The chain links TRBV11-1 to TRBJ2-7. The CDR3 extends over 18 amino acids. Germline values: CDR1 SGHAT, CDR2 FQDESV (reference sequence). The CDR3 reads CASSSLRSGFPSSYEQYF.

The chain uses TRBV6-1 and TRBJ1-1; lacking DNA, the TRBD1 call made by TCRdb goes unchecked. CDR1 is MNHNS, CDR2 SASEGT, per germline. The CDR3 consists of 13 residues. The CDR3 sequence: CASRARGHTEAFF.

V usage is TRBV6-1 and J usage is TRBJ2-1; lacking DNA, the TRBD1 call made by TCRdb goes unchecked. Germline CDR1 reads MNHNS; CDR2 reads SASEGT. This CDR3 has 14 residues. The CDR3 protein is CASIRAGGMNEQYF.

The rearrangement links TRBV28 to TRBJ1-1. This CDR3 is built from 15 residues. Per the germline V gene, CDR1 is MDHEN and CDR2 is SYDVKM. CDR3 loop: CASSLIETRSAMPFF.

The chain carries TRBV12-5 and TRBJ2-1. CDR1 is LGHNT, CDR2 FRNRAP, per germline. The CDR3 totals 11 residues. This CDR3 reads CASGRRNEQFF.

The chain recombines TRBV3-1 with TRBJ2-1; TCRdb proposes TRBD1, but this gene call is untestable without DNA. Germline V gives CDR1 LGHDT, CDR2 YNNKEL (reference sequence). This CDR3 spans 18 amino acids. CDR3 residues: CASSQGQVRSRIQNEQFF.

The chain links TRBV29-1 to TRBJ2-7; TCRdb's assignment of TRBD1 cannot be checked, as there is no DNA. CDR3 length equals 13 residues. Germline lookup yields CDR1 SQVTM and CDR2 ANQGSEA. The CDR3 loop reads CSVEARGANEQYF.

The V and J genes are TRBV15 and TRBJ2-5. Germline loops: CDR1 LNHNV, CDR2 YYDKDF (reference sequence). There are 15 residues in the CDR3. CDR3 in amino acids: CATSRDKDLRETQYF.